The 8 T cell receptor beta chains listed next were all sequenced from one sample in a study of cytomegalovirus exposure and HLA in healthy donors (dated by TCRdb to 2016 to 2017). Receptors were amplified or captured by the immunoSEQ multiplex PCR assay. In TCRdb, the immuneACCESS table is reduced to in-frame sequences with V and J assigned. These tables do not hold every clone; where another copy was compared, an unresolved V gene accounts for under half, and the others remain unexplained. The sample records about 110,000 clones, around 82% of which are singletons. The ten most abundant clones make up approximately 3% of the sample. Sequenced sample: PBMCs. The receptor set was obtained from a woman under 30 in good health and CMV-seronegative.

This chain uses TRBV5-4 with TRBJ2-2; 8 bases align to TRBD1. V shed 3 bases, J shed 3 bases, and the junction held 1 base outside the gene matches. The V gene's germline CDR1 is SGHNT and CDR2 YYREEE (reference sequence). CDR3 length: 14 amino acids. CDR3 DNA sequence: TGTGCCAGCAGCTCGGGACAGGACACCGGGGAGCTGTTTTTT. Protein sequence: CASSSGQDTGELFF.

The rearrangement uses TRBV6-4 and TRBJ2-3; D unresolved. With 3 bases removed from V and 5 bases from J, the gap between germline ends came to 9 bases. Germline V lookup: CDR1 MRHNA, CDR2 SNTAGT. The CDR3 spans 13 residues. In nucleotides, the CDR3 is TGTGCCAGCAGTGAAGGTCGAGGAGATACGCAGTATTTT. Translated, it gives CASSEGRGDTQYF.

The rearrangement uses TRBV25-1 and TRBJ1-5; 7 bases are shared with TRBD1. V was clipped by 4 bases and J by 4 bases; unmatched bases: 7. This CDR3 region has 15 residues. Germline-derived CDR1 and CDR2 are MGHDK and SYGVNS. CDR3 in amino acids: CASSGKTGQNQPQHF. In DNA form, the CDR3 reads TGTGCCAGCAGTGGGAAGACAGGGCAGAATCAGCCCCAGCATTTT.

This clone was detected only once. The chain employs TRBV4-1 and TRBJ2-5, with D possibly being TRBD2 (6 bases). The V end was cut by 3 bases, the J end by 5 bases, with 13 bases between. Germline-derived CDR1 and CDR2 are MGHRA and YSYEKL. This CDR3 comprises 14 residues. CDR3 sequence reads: CASSQPGEGETQYF. The CDR3 nucleotides are TGCGCCAGCAGCCAGCCGGGAGAGGGGGAGACCCAGTACTTC.

The sample holds a few counts of this clone. V and J are TRBV9 and TRBJ1-2, with D tentatively TRBD1 (6 bases). Germline V lookup: CDR1 SGDLS, CDR2 YYNGEE. Trimming took 4 bases from V and 7 from J, leaving 17 bases between them. The CDR3 consists of 14 residues. The CDR3 is CASSSGWGLSGYTF. In nucleotides, the CDR3 is TGTGCCAGCAGCTCGGGTTGGGGGCTTAGTGGCTACACCTTC.

The chain is built from TRBV27 and TRBJ2-1, with D possibly TRBD2 on 6 matching bases. CDR1 is MNHEY, CDR2 SMNVEV, per germline (reference sequence). The CDR3 has 14 amino acids. The V gene lost 4 bases and the J gene lost 1 base, with 8 bases spanning the gap. The CDR3 loop is CASSSGGSYNEQFF. The CDR3 coding sequence is TGTGCCAGCAGTTCCGGGGGTTCCTACAATGAGCAGTTCTTC.

The chain is built from TRBV7-9 and TRBJ1-5, with TRBD1 matching 9 bases. CDR1 and CDR2 from the germline V gene are SEHNR and FQNEAQ (reference sequence). The CDR3 is 13 residues long. The ends lost 4 bases at V and 5 bases at J; junction bases unmatched: 0. The CDR3: CASSWDRDQPQHF. DNA for the CDR3: TGTGCCAGCAGCTGGGACAGGGATCAGCCCCAGCATTTT. Supplemented by reference TRBV7-9 and TRBJ1-5, the full variable domain reads DTGVSQNPRHKITKRGQNVTFRCDPISEHNRLYWYRQTLGQGPEFLTYFQNEAQLEKSRLLSDRFSAERPKGSFSTLEIQRTEQGDSAMYLCASSWDRDQPQHFGDGTRLSIL.

This rearrangement joins TRBV5-1 to TRBJ2-1; 10 nucleotides agree with TRBD2. This CDR3 region has 12 residues. Per the germline V gene, CDR1 is SGHRS and CDR2 is YFSETQ. V was clipped by 3 bases and J by 9 bases; unmatched bases: 0. CDR3 protein: CASSSSGGEQFF. CDR3 nucleotide sequence: TGCGCCAGCAGCTCTAGCGGGGGTGAGCAGTTCTTC.